This is a list of T cell receptor beta chains from one sample in a study of shared T cell receptors in the human thymus. Sequencing was performed with immunoSEQ multiplex PCR; in TCRdb, only in-frame clones are kept and a portion is missing. This sample carries about 610,000 clones, 88% of them seen once, and the ten largest clones take over 0.008%. These same data were also listed under a study on human thymus T cells.

Material: thymocytes. All receptors come from a boy in the first two years of life with a congenital heart defect. CDR3s include the opening cysteine and the closing phenylalanine or tryptophan.

v_gene: TRBV4-1; CDR3aa: CASSHSLADEQFF
v_gene: TRBV28; CDR3aa: CASSSSQGGAGAGGRNEQFF
v_gene: TRBV5-4; CDR3aa: CASSLEVHSSYNEQFF
v_gene: TRBV6-1; CDR3aa: CASSDTDLPNRETQYF
v_gene: TRBV7-8; CDR3aa: CASSTRRRNTEAFF
v_gene: TRBV25-1; CDR3aa: CASSEFTVRYF
v_gene: TRBV5-4; CDR3aa: CASSLAPTPVTDTQYF
v_gene: TRBV9; CDR3aa: CASSVGGSRSSYEQYF
v_gene: TRBV5-6; CDR3aa: CASSTGLGVDTQYF
v_gene: TRBV5-6; CDR3aa: CASTQVPMEAGELFF
v_gene: TRBV28; CDR3aa: CASSTPGTQNPGELFF
v_gene: TRBV5-1; CDR3aa: CASSLEAAQLINYGYTF
v_gene: TRBV14; CDR3aa: CASSPTPSYEQYF
v_gene: TRBV20-1; CDR3aa: CSAIRQGSYTF
v_gene: TRBV7-6; CDR3aa: CASSLARGLNTEAFF
v_gene: TRBV28; CDR3aa: CASSQTRQGGKETQYF
v_gene: TRBV10-3; CDR3aa: CAISRQGNYGYTF
v_gene: TRBV5-6; CDR3aa: CASSLAPDRVKGMNTEAFF
v_gene: TRBV28; CDR3aa: CASSLRRRPYEQYF
v_gene: TRBV7-9; CDR3aa: CASSPGTGPDNEKLFF
v_gene: TRBV19; CDR3aa: CASSIASDHEQFF
v_gene: TRBV13; CDR3aa: CASSFTTGRGDTQYF
v_gene: TRBV11-2; CDR3aa: CASSPPQPAGLAKNIQYF
v_gene: TRBV7-2; CDR3aa: CASSLNAGRDREQYF
v_gene: TRBV7-8; CDR3aa: CASSSPSREQYF
v_gene: TRBV5-1; CDR3aa: CASSRPGGYNEQFF
v_gene: TRBV2; CDR3aa: CARTGDQETQYF
v_gene: TRBV5-1; CDR3aa: CASSMPLYGQGSYEQYF
v_gene: TRBV10-3; CDR3aa: CAISEQGTDTQYF
v_gene: TRBV7-9; CDR3aa: CASSTSPLVGRDTEAFF
v_gene: TRBV4-3; CDR3aa: CASSQDPLDVEHGYTF
v_gene: TRBV6-6; CDR3aa: CASSQGANYGYTF
v_gene: TRBV10-1; CDR3aa: CASSQGLDEQFF
v_gene: TRBV6-5; CDR3aa: CASSHRDPTGELFF
v_gene: TRBV23-1; CDR3aa: CASSRPRVFRYGNTIYF
v_gene: TRBV7-2; CDR3aa: CASSPMKDFREPTDTQYF
v_gene: TRBV6-1; CDR3aa: CASSRDRGSTDTQYF
v_gene: TRBV9; CDR3aa: CASSVGRRSSTDTQYF
v_gene: TRBV6-6; CDR3aa: CASSLSGQGDQPQHF
v_gene: TRBV30; CDR3aa: CAWRGLAGGISHLYEQYF
v_gene: TRBV5-4; CDR3aa: CASSLGQGLGDTQYF
v_gene: TRBV19; CDR3aa: CASSIGGGSYEQYF
v_gene: TRBV7-9; CDR3aa: CASSSDTNTGELFF
v_gene: TRBV10-2; CDR3aa: CASRRRDPEERGSVNEQFF
v_gene: TRBV28; CDR3aa: CASNLNGQVLYGYTF
v_gene: TRBV28; CDR3aa: CASSPHRSFTDTQYF
v_gene: TRBV29-1; CDR3aa: CSVSSGPTDTQYF
v_gene: TRBV30; CDR3aa: CAWSAPGTGETQYF
v_gene: TRBV27; CDR3aa: CASRGGAGSGTGELFF
v_gene: TRBV28; CDR3aa: CASSPTSGRVDTQYF
v_gene: TRBV14; CDR3aa: CASSRGTSGPPEQYF
v_gene: TRBV15; CDR3aa: CATSRDIGGDTQYF
v_gene: TRBV2; CDR3aa: CASSIAGGFPYNEQFF
v_gene: TRBV29-1; CDR3aa: CSVDSDRAGNEAFF